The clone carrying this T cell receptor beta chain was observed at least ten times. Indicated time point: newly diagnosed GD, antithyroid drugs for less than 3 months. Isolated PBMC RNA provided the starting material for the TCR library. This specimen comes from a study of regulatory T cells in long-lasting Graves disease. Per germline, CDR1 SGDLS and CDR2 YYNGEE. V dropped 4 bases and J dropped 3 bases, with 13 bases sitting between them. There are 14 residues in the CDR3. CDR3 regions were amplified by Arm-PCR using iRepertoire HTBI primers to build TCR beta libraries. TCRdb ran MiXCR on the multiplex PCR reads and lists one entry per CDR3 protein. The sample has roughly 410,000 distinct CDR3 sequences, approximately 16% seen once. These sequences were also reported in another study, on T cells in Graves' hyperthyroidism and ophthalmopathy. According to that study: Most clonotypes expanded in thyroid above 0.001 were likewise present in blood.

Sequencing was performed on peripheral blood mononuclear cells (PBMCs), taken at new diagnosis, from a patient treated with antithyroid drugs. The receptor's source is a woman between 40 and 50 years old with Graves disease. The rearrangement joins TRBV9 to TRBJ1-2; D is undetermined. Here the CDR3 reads CASSPRISYYGYTF. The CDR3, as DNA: TGTGCCAGCAGCCCTAGGATTTCGTACTATGGCTACACCTTC. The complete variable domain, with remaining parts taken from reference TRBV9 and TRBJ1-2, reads DSGVTQTPKHLITATGQRVTLRCSPRSGDLSVYWYQQSLDQGLQFLIQYYNGEERAKGNILERFSAQQFPDLHSELNLSSLELGDSALYFCASSPRISYYGYTFGSGTRLTVV.